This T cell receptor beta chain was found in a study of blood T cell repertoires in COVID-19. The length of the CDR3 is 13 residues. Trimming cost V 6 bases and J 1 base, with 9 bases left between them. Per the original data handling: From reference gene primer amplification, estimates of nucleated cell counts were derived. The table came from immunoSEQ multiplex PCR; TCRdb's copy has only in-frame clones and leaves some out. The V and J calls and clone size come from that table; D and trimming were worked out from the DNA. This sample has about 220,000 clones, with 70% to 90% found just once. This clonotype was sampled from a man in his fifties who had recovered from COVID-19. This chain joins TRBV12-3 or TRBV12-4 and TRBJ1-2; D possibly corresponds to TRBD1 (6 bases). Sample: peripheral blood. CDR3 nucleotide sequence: TGTGCCAGCAGCCGAGGGGGTAACTATGGCTACACCTTC. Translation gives CASSRGGNYGYTF.